The 27 T cell receptor beta chains listed next were all sequenced from one sample in a study of cytomegalovirus exposure and HLA in healthy donors. A multiplex PCR was run with 60 Vbeta primers and 13 Jbeta primers. Here immunoSEQ multiplex PCR was the method, and the copy in TCRdb shows in-frame clones only, minus some. The profile shows about 130,000 clones, about 72% of them singletons. Sample: PBMCs. These receptors were taken from a female donor in good health and CMV-seronegative.

The chain employs TRBV6-1 and TRBJ2-3, with 7 bases identical to TRBD2. Per germline, CDR1 MNHNS and CDR2 SASEGT. CDR3 length: 15 amino acids. The V segment lost 6 bases and the J segment 4 bases; nucleotides outside the gene matches: 10. CDR3 nucleotide sequence: TGTGCCAGCAGGGCTAGCGGTCCGGTCGCAGATACGCAGTATTTT. Amino acids: CASRASGPVADTQYF.

The chain is built from TRBV28 and TRBJ2-1, with D uncertain. The germline V gene has CDR1 MDHEN and CDR2 SYDVKM. Trimming cost V 5 bases and J 9 bases, with 11 bases left between them. The CDR3 has 12 residues. This CDR3 reads CASSLPIGEQFF. In nucleotides, the CDR3 is TGTGCCAGCAGTCTACCAATTGGTGAGCAGTTCTTC.

The CDR3 DNA reads as TGTGCCAGCAGTTCACGGAGGGGCCAAGAGACCCAGTACTTC. The encoded protein is CASSSRRGQETQYF. This chain uses TRBV2 with TRBJ2-5; D might be TRBD2 (6 bases). Germline CDR1 SNHLY, CDR2 FYNNEI. Trimming cost V 5 bases and J 1 base, with 11 bases left between them. The CDR3 length is 14 residues.

As for this clone: The same CDR3 can be traced to other DNA sequences in this sample. V and J are TRBV6-5 and TRBJ2-5; D unclear. CDR3 length: 13 amino acids. The ends were cut back, 5 bases at V and 0 bases at J, with 7 bases in the middle. The germline gives CDR1 MNHEY, CDR2 SVGAGI. The CDR3 DNA reads TGTGCCAGCAGTCTCCAGGACCAAGAGACCCAGTACTTC. It is translated as CASSLQDQETQYF.

The rearrangement joins TRBV19 to TRBJ2-1; 7 bases agree with TRBD2. Germline trimming cut 3 bases from V and 7 bases from J; bases unmatched to any gene: 0. Germline assignment: CDR1 LNHDA and CDR2 SQIVND (reference sequence). The CDR3 consists of 12 residues. The CDR3 loop reads CASSMGGNEQFF. The DNA of the CDR3 is TGTGCCAGTAGTATGGGGGGGAATGAGCAGTTCTTC.

J is TRBJ2-1 and V is TRBV27; 12 nucleotides match TRBD2. Germline V gene sequence: CDR1 MNHEY, CDR2 SMNVEV (reference sequence). This CDR3 spans 15 amino acids. After removal of 4 bases from V and 8 bases from J, the junction contained 6 bases not matched to a gene. The CDR3 DNA follows: TGTGCCAGCAGTTCGACTAGCGGGAGAAGAGATGAGCAGTTCTTC. Translated: CASSSTSGRRDEQFF.

The table lists this clone with a count of one. V usage is TRBV5-1 and J usage is TRBJ2-7; D not resolved. Germline CDR1 is SGHRS and CDR2 is YFSETQ. The CDR3 has 12 residues. Trimming took 3 bases from V and 7 from J, leaving 11 bases between them. The CDR3 DNA reads TGCGCCAGCAGCTACGACGCCGGGGAGCAGTACTTC. This encodes CASSYDAGEQYF. Filled out from reference TRBV5-1 and TRBJ2-7, the complete variable domain reads KAGVTQTPRYLIKTRGQQVTLSCSPISGHRSVSWYQQTPGQGLQFLFEYFSETQRNKGNFPGRFSGRQFSNSRSEMNVSTLELGDSALYLCASSYDAGEQYFGPGTRLTVT.

The gene calls are TRBV9 and TRBJ2-7; 7 bases map to TRBD2. V gave up 0 bases and J gave up 6 bases; unmatched junction bases: 12. This CDR3 region has 16 residues. Germline values: CDR1 SGDLS, CDR2 YYNGEE. The CDR3 reads CASSVGSASGAPEQYF. The CDR3 DNA reads TGTGCCAGCAGCGTAGGGTCGGCTAGCGGAGCCCCCGAGCAGTACTTC.

V and J are TRBV19 and TRBJ2-5, with 7 bases matching TRBD1. The CDR3 sequence is 15 residues long. V gave up 5 bases and J gave up 3 bases; unmatched junction bases: 9. In germline, CDR1 is LNHDA, CDR2 SQIVND (reference sequence). CDR3 amino acids: CASSAGQAAKETQYF. For the CDR3, the DNA is TGTGCCAGTAGTGCTGGACAGGCCGCTAAAGAGACCCAGTACTTC.

This chain uses TRBV5-1 with TRBJ1-1; the match to TRBD1 covers 9 bases. The trim removed 4 bases at V and 2 bases at J, leaving 6 bases unmatched. The CDR3 is made up of 15 amino acids. Germline CDR1 reads SGHRS; CDR2 reads YFSETQ. Here the CDR3 reads CASSQQGAGNTEAFF. As DNA, the CDR3 is TGCGCCAGCAGCCAACAGGGGGCAGGAAACACTGAAGCTTTCTTT. The whole variable domain, filled in from reference TRBV5-1 and TRBJ1-1, reads KAGVTQTPRYLIKTRGQQVTLSCSPISGHRSVSWYQQTPGQGLQFLFEYFSETQRNKGNFPGRFSGRQFSNSRSEMNVSTLELGDSALYLCASSQQGAGNTEAFFGQGTRLTVV.

The chain uses TRBV10-3 and TRBJ1-2; the match to TRBD1 covers 7 bases. V lost 3 bases and J lost 4; bases outside the gene matches: 5. CDR1 ENHRY and CDR2 SYGVKD come from the germline V gene. This CDR3 contains 14 residues. The DNA for the CDR3 is TGTGCCATCAGTGAAATTCCAGGGGGCTATGGCTACACCTTC. It yields the protein CAISEIPGGYGYTF.

This sequence joins TRBV6-6 and TRBJ2-5; 7 bases agree with TRBD2. The J call could be wrong; TRBJ2-7 is a better fit for the DNA end. CDR3 length equals 14 residues. CDR1 is MNHNY, CDR2 SVGAGI, per germline (reference sequence). CDR3 loop: CASTPSGINYEQYF. Here the CDR3 DNA reads TGTGCCAGCACCCCGAGCGGGATAAACTACGAGCAGTACTTC.

V and J are TRBV9 and TRBJ2-1; 13 positions agree with TRBD2. The germline V gene has CDR1 SGDLS and CDR2 YYNGEE. With 2 bases clipped from V and 6 bases from J, the junction kept 2 bases outside the gene matches. This CDR3 is built from 15 residues. CDR3 in amino acids: CASSVWTSGSNEQFF. Here the CDR3 DNA reads TGTGCCAGCAGCGTCTGGACTAGCGGGAGCAATGAGCAGTTCTTC.

DNA of the CDR3: TGTGCCTGGAGTGTTTCAGGGGGCGCCTACAATGAGCAGTTCTTC. Protein product: CAWSVSGGAYNEQFF. This chain uses TRBV30 with TRBJ2-1, with 8 bases identical to TRBD1. In germline, CDR1 is GTSNPN, CDR2 SVGIG (reference sequence). V shed 0 bases and J 2 bases; nucleotides not matched to a gene: 3. The CDR3 has 15 residues.

The genes are TRBV9 and TRBJ2-5, with 7 nucleotides matching TRBD1. CDR3 length: 13 residues. Germline CDR1 and CDR2: SGDLS and YYNGEE. Trimming took 3 bases from V and 3 from J; bases not matched to a gene: 2. CDR3 sequence: CASSEGTEETQYF. CDR3 in DNA: TGTGCCAGCAGCGAAGGGACAGAAGAGACCCAGTACTTC.

This clone has a handful of counts. This sequence joins TRBV7-2 and TRBJ1-2; D not certain. Germline values: CDR1 SGHTA, CDR2 FQGNSA. Trimming pared 3 bases from V and 5 bases from J, leaving 10 bases between. CDR3 size: 13 residues. Written as DNA, the CDR3 is TGTGCCAGCAGCTTGGGTCTCGGGTATGGCTACACCTTC. Its protein is CASSLGLGYGYTF.

The J gene is TRBJ1-2, the V gene TRBV30; a weak D match, TRBD1 (5 bases). The CDR3 is made up of 11 amino acids. V gave up 4 bases and J gave up 7 bases, with 10 bases separating them. Germline lookup yields CDR1 GTSNPN and CDR2 SVGIG (reference sequence). CDR3 region: CAWNTGRGYTF. The CDR3 nucleotides are TGTGCCTGGAACACAGGTCGTGGCTACACCTTC.

This rearrangement joins TRBV5-1 to TRBJ2-7, with 7 bases fitting TRBD2. The CDR3 contains 16 residues. The germline gives CDR1 SGHRS, CDR2 YFSETQ. With V trimmed by 0 bases and J by 0 bases, 6 bases remained unmatched. The CDR3 region is CASSLEATSASYEQYF. The CDR3 nucleotides read TGCGCCAGCAGCTTGGAAGCAACTAGCGCCTCCTACGAGCAGTACTTC.

Only one count was recorded for this clone. This chain links TRBV6-1 with TRBJ1-3; a weak D match, TRBD1 (5 bases). The germline gives CDR1 MNHNS, CDR2 SASEGT. V was cut by 7 bases and J by 0 bases, with 10 bases left in between. The CDR3 length is 14 residues. CDR3 sequence reads: CASTTVSSGNTIYF. The CDR3 bases are TGTGCCAGCACGACAGTCAGCTCTGGAAACACCATATATTTT.

The rearrangement uses TRBV5-1 and TRBJ1-4; no clear D gene. The germline V gene has CDR1 SGHRS and CDR2 YFSETQ. The CDR3 contains 15 residues. Trimming removed 0 bases at V and 8 bases at J, with 14 bases between. The CDR3 loop is CASSLVGQAREKLFF. CDR3 nucleotide sequence: TGCGCCAGCAGCTTGGTGGGTCAGGCAAGGGAAAAACTGTTTTTT.

This chain uses TRBV10-2 with TRBJ2-2; 9 bases match TRBD2. Germline trimming cut 4 bases from V and 3 bases from J; bases unmatched to any gene: 6. The CDR3 is made up of 16 amino acids. CDR1 WSHSY and CDR2 SAAADI come from the germline V gene. The CDR3 protein is CASSGEREADTGELFF. CDR3 in DNA: TGCGCCAGCAGTGGGGAGCGGGAGGCGGACACCGGGGAGCTGTTTTTT.

In this sample, this clone turned up a few times. The chain carries TRBV10-3 and TRBJ1-1, with D possibly being TRBD1 (6 bases). The V end lost 7 bases, the J end lost 3 bases, and 15 bases lay between the germline ends. Germline CDR1 reads ENHRY; CDR2 reads SYGVKD. This CDR3 contains 14 residues. The CDR3 DNA is TGTGCCATCAATTACAGGGATTTGTACACTGAAGCTTTCTTT. It codes for CAINYRDLYTEAFF.

CDR3 coding DNA: TGTGCCAGCAGTGCTTCAGGCAGGGGGTTCGCTGAAGCTTTCTTT. Translating gives CASSASGRGFAEAFF. This chain uses TRBV7-2 with TRBJ1-1, with 7 bases identical to TRBD1. V gave up 6 bases and J gave up 6 bases; unmatched junction bases: 13. Germline CDR1 and CDR2: SGHTA and FQGNSA. The CDR3 consists of 15 residues.

The CDR3 loop is CASTLSTGSSYEQYF. The CDR3 coding sequence is TGTGCCAGCACCTTGTCGACGGGTAGCTCCTACGAGCAGTACTTC. This sequence joins TRBV11-2 and TRBJ2-7; no clear D. There are 15 residues in the CDR3. The germline CDR1 and CDR2 sequences are SGHAT and FQNNGV. The V and J ends lost 7 bases and 0 bases respectively, with 16 bases between them.

This clone has more than one count but fewer than ten. The genes are TRBV27 and TRBJ1-1; 9 nucleotides agree with TRBD1. The CDR3 is 14 amino acids. Germline CDR1 and CDR2: MNHEY and SMNVEV (reference sequence). The V gene end was trimmed by 6 bases and the J gene end by 11 bases; junction bases not matched to a gene: 13. CDR3 region: CASSPRQGVGYAFF. Written as DNA, the CDR3 is TGTGCCAGCAGCCCGCGACAGGGGGTAGGATATGCTTTCTTT.

This clone was observed once. This chain connects TRBV29-1 to TRBJ2-7; D gene uncertain. The V end was cut by 7 bases, the J end by 5 bases, with 12 bases between. Looked up from germline, CDR1 is SQVTM and CDR2 is ANQGSEA. The CDR3 loop spans 11 amino acids. CDR3 loop: CSASLYNEQYF. CDR3 DNA sequence: TGCAGCGCCAGTCTGTATAACGAGCAGTACTTC.

The chain joins TRBV4-3 to TRBJ1-1, with 7 bases identical to TRBD1. The CDR3 consists of 15 residues. J was trimmed by 4 bases and V by 4 bases; bases with no gene match: 9. The V gene's germline CDR1 is LGHNA and CDR2 YSLEER. This CDR3 reads CASSPDRDISTEAFF. The CDR3 nucleotides read TGCGCCAGCAGCCCAGACAGGGATATAAGCACTGAAGCTTTCTTT.